The clone carrying this T cell receptor (beta chain) was seen only once. Antigen unknown. The data originate from a study of shared clonotypes between healthy human individuals. Study details: In total, the donors were two women and a few men aged 18 to 49.

Naive CD8 cells comprised CD45RO-negative, CCR7-positively selected cells, excluding terminally differentiated effector memory CD45RA+ cells. The authors loaded about 200 ng DNA, 30,000 to 35,000 T cell genomes, into sorted-subset replicate PCRs. Per the original methods: Sequence data from immunoSEQ were junction-only and lacked quality scores; consequently, filtering differed. Libraries were prepared by immunoSEQ multiplex PCR; TCRdb keeps only in-frame clonotypes and omits some of them. V, J and clone size are taken as reported in that table, and D and trimming were inferred from the DNA itself. This table has roughly 2.1 million clones, 93% appearing once. The CDR3 has 16 residues. The V and J ends lost 2 bases and 0 bases respectively, with 11 bases between them. CDR1 is SGHAT and CDR2 is FQNNGV in the germline V gene. Findings and limits, study-wide: Between a few donors, naive CD4 clonotypes were shared at a level of about 5%.

The rearrangement joins TRBV11-2 to TRBJ2-1; D may match TRBD1 or TRBD2 (5 bases each). The sequence came from a man aged 18 to 35 in good health. Some clones in this sample may be carry-over from other donors' samples. Source material: naive CD8+ T cells from PBMCs. Written as DNA, the CDR3 is TGTGCCAGCAGCTTATCGGGGACCAGCTCCTACAATGAGCAGTTCTTC. Protein sequence: CASSLSGTSSYNEQFF.